This record looks at one T cell receptor beta chain sequence and its context. Its target is unknown. This specimen comes from a study of monozygotic twins with inflammatory bowel disease. Study-wide points: Researchers were unable to tell different T cell subtypes apart. Lower TCRbeta diversity (inverse Simpson) was seen in IBD patients than in healthy co-twins.

UMIs that had a 6-nucleotide sample barcode were put in using template switching. TCRdb reworked the 5' RACE reads into one entry per CDR3 protein, no DNA. Its clone listing holds 400,000 or so distinct CDR3 sequences. Investigators pulled total RNA out of whole blood and did not sort T cells. This CDR3 contains 13 residues. The germline V gene encodes CDR1 SGHRS and CDR2 YFSETQ. J is TRBJ2-2 and V is TRBV5-1. This receptor was taken from a human donor with ulcerative colitis or Crohn's disease, or a healthy co-twin of an affected twin (not recorded which). Material for sequencing was blood. CDR3 in amino acids: CAGSPELTGELFF.